This T cell receptor (beta chain) was sequenced in a study of cytomegalovirus exposure and HLA in healthy donors. Study at large: The Caucasian-associated ancestry cluster contained about four fifths of the approximately 390 genotyped donors. Findings and caveats of the study: Association with HLA alleles at 0.05 false discovery rate was found for 16,951 TCR beta sequences in a later analysis.

Both 60 Vbeta primers and 13 Jbeta primers went into the PCR. The method was immunoSEQ multiplex PCR; TCRdb's version includes in-frame clones alone and lacks a portion of them. In the table there are 160,000 or so clones, roughly 80% of which are singletons. This clone is a singleton in its sample. Its target is unknown. In nominal health when sampled, donors likely had unrecorded immune exposures nonetheless. CDR1 is MNHEY, CDR2 SMNVEV, per germline (reference sequence). The CDR3 totals 14 residues. Trimming removed 1 base from V and 8 bases from J, with 11 bases in between. The J gene is TRBJ1-4, the V gene TRBV27; a possible D gene is TRBD1 (6 bases). Sample: PBMCs. The clonotype comes from a man between 45 and 60 years old in good health and CMV-seropositive. CDR3 nucleotide sequence: TGTGCCAGCAGTTTATACAGGGCGGAGGAAAAACTGTTTTTT. As protein: CASSLYRAEEKLFF.